Detailed here is one T cell receptor (beta chain). These data originate in a study of blood T cell repertoires in COVID-19. Turning to the study itself: Both acute and convalescent COVID-19 samples were obtained from the United States, Italy and Spain. T cells, B-cell-depleted T cells, or PBMCs supplied cDNA or gDNA.

Clones were read by immunoSEQ multiplex PCR, and TCRdb kept only the in-frame ones, dropping some. The sample records roughly 99,000 clones, about 91% being singletons. Germline trimming cut 4 bases from V and 4 bases from J; bases unmatched to any gene: 8. Germline loops: CDR1 MNHEY, CDR2 SVGEGT. This CDR3 contains 18 residues. The TCR originated in a man in his fifties with active or convalescent COVID-19. Sequenced input: peripheral blood. The V call is TRBV6-2 or TRBV6-3, the J call TRBJ2-3; TRBD2 matches 16 bases. The DNA for the CDR3 is TGTGCCAGCAGTTTCTCCGGGACTAGCGGGAGGGACCCAGATACGCAGTATTTT. It is translated as CASSFSGTSGRDPDTQYF.